This record concerns one T cell receptor beta chain sequence. This sample was taken from a study of control samples from healthy donors and cancer patients. TCRdb keeps only in-frame clones here, not all; method: immunoSEQ multiplex PCR. The sample holds 110,000 or so clones, about 83% seen once. The sequencing input was blood. This receptor was taken from a woman aged 45-65 years in good health.

The CDR3 DNA sequence: TGTGCCACCAGTGTCTCTCCGGTTGGGACCCAGTACTTC. It yields the protein CATSVSPVGTQYF. The genes are TRBV24-1 and TRBJ2-5; D not certain. Germline CDR1 is KGHDR and CDR2 is SFDVKD. The CDR3 spans 13 residues. V was shortened by 5 bases and J by 7 bases, with 13 bases between the two germline ends.